The sequence of this T cell receptor beta chain was determined in a study of response to subunit inactivated influenza vaccine. A single record per CDR3 protein comes from TCRdb applying MiXCR to the RT-PCR reads. The sample yields about 570,000 distinct CDR3 sequences, around 11% seen once. This CDR3 is 15 amino acids long. V gave up 5 bases and J gave up 3 bases, with 16 bases separating them. CDR1 and CDR2 (germline): KGHSH, LQKENI. These same data were also listed under a study on T cells expressing NK-cell markers. That source notes: It was by 5'RACE template switching with UMIs that TCR beta cDNA was made. In several donors, dominant CD3+CD56+NKG2C+ clonotypes ranked among the top 10 CD8+ clonotypes.

The TCR sequence derives from a man aged 50 to 59 who received an inactivated influenza vaccine. Material: PBMCs from blood, obtained on the day of vaccination. This chain connects TRBV18 to TRBJ1-2; the D is unclear. CDR3 region: CASSSRAMLDYGYTF. In DNA form, the CDR3 reads TGTGCCAGCTCATCCAGAGCCATGCTAGACTATGGCTACACCTTC.